This T cell receptor (beta chain) was obtained from a study of TIL therapy for anti-PD-1-resistant metastatic lung cancer. This clone was seen only a few times. The libraries were made with immunoSEQ v3. Each library reached about 2.1 million read pairs, or roughly 5-6.5 million at deep level. Method: immunoSEQ multiplex PCR; TCRdb's copy keeps in-frame clones and lacks some. This table holds tens of thousands of clones, more than 60% found once. In germline, CDR1 is MDHEN, CDR2 SYDVKM. CDR3 length equals 16 residues. The V end was cut by 6 bases, the J end by 6 bases, with 21 bases between. Noted time point: pre-treatment sample, taken before nivolumab and TIL therapy. Patients were adults with stage 4 NSCLC.

This receptor was obtained from a person aged 25 to 85 with non-small cell lung cancer. This rearrangement joins TRBV28 to TRBJ1-5; D might be TRBD1 (6 bases). The sequenced sample was blood, obtained at baseline. DNA of the CDR3: TGTGCCAGCAGCAGCACAGGGAACAGATTAAGTCAGCCCCAGCATTTT. Its translation: CASSSTGNRLSQPQHF.